The clone carrying this T cell receptor beta chain was seen repeatedly, ten times or more. The length of the CDR3 is 12 residues. V lost 3 bases and J lost 4, with 7 bases in between. TCRdb used MiXCR to reprocess the RT-PCR reads, holding one entry per CDR3 protein. Here the sample spans about 650,000 distinct CDR3 sequences, 15% to 17% being singletons. The source of the sample is a study of response to subunit inactivated influenza vaccine. Sequences were derived from PBMCs from blood, sampled 11 to 12 days after vaccination. This clonotype was sampled from a man aged 50 to 60 who received an inactivated influenza vaccine. The chain couples TRBV12-3 or TRBV12-4 to TRBJ2-7; D is unresolved. The DNA for the CDR3 is TGTGCCAGCAGTTTCTGGGCTTACGAGCAGTACTTC. Its protein is CASSFWAYEQYF.